The rows below give T cell receptor beta chains drawn from one sample of a study of radiotherapy plus CTLA-4 blockade in lung cancer. Sequencing used immunoSEQ multiplex PCR; TCRdb keeps in-frame clones, though not all of them. Here the sample spans around 110,000 clones, over 65% being singletons. Sample: peripheral blood, taken from a patient treated with radiotherapy plus ipilimumab. The receptors stem from a human donor with non-small cell lung cancer that progressed on radiotherapy plus ipilimumab. Some clones in this sample may be carry-over from other donors' samples. Each CDR3 is given with its conserved first and last residue. The D gene is left open where the match is weak. Expanded clones are given a class, and other clones once, few, many or no size at all.

D: TRBD1; length: 15; size: once; V: TRBV29-1; J: TRBJ2-3; CDR3: CSVDLALGTADTQYF; DNA: TGCAGCGTTGATCTGGCACTAGGGACAGCAGATACGCAGTATTTT
D: TRBD1; length: 15; size: .; V: TRBV9; J: TRBJ1-2; CDR3: CASSVEAGGTYGYTF; DNA: TGTGCCAGCAGCGTAGAGGCAGGGGGGACCTATGGCTACACCTTC
D: TRBD1; length: 14; size: .; V: TRBV7-2; J: TRBJ2-7; CDR3: CASSYGTGVYEQYF; DNA: TGTGCCAGCAGCTATGGGACAGGGGTATACGAGCAGTACTTC
D: TRBD1; length: 15; size: .; V: TRBV6-6; J: TRBJ1-2; CDR3: CASSYGTGPIWGYTF; DNA: TGTGCCAGCAGTTACGGGACAGGGCCTATTTGGGGCTACACCTTC
D: TRBD2; length: 15; size: .; V: TRBV7-8; J: TRBJ2-3; CDR3: CASSPRGLAKDTQYF; DNA: TGTGCCAGCAGCCCCCGGGGACTAGCGAAGGATACGCAGTATTTT
D: TRBD1; length: 14; size: .; V: TRBV28; J: TRBJ1-2; CDR3: CASSPGQGIDGYTF; DNA: TGTGCCAGCAGTCCGGGACAGGGGATTGATGGCTACACCTTC
D: .; length: 15; size: .; V: TRBV6-1; J: TRBJ1-4; CDR3: CASSSRGATNEKLFF; DNA: TGTGCCAGCTCTAGTAGGGGAGCAACTAATGAAAAACTGTTTTTT
D: .; length: 17; size: .; V: TRBV5-1; J: TRBJ1-1; CDR3: CASSLAQGSTANTEAFF; DNA: TGCGCCAGCAGCTTGGCTCAGGGGTCGACAGCGAACACTGAAGCTTTCTTT
D: .; length: 15; size: once; V: TRBV6-4; J: TRBJ1-5; CDR3: CASRTGTLFNQPQHF; DNA: TGTGCCAGCAGAACCGGGACACTTTTTAATCAGCCCCAGCATTTT
D: .; length: 19; size: .; V: TRBV15; J: TRBJ2-3; CDR3: CATSRGRDSHSLSTDTQYF; DNA: TGTGCCACCAGCAGAGGGCGAGACTCACACTCACTTAGCACAGATACGCAGTATTTT
D: .; length: 16; size: .; V: TRBV7-9; J: TRBJ2-4; CDR3: CASSQRDGLAKNIQYF; DNA: TGTGCCAGCAGCCAGAGGGACGGATTAGCCAAAAACATTCAGTACTTC
D: TRBD1; length: 15; size: few; V: TRBV5-1; J: TRBJ2-7; CDR3: CASSLFEGARREQYF; DNA: TGCGCCAGCAGCTTATTTGAGGGGGCAAGACGCGAGCAGTACTTC
D: .; length: 14; size: .; V: TRBV5-1; J: TRBJ2-1; CDR3: CASSFGVRDNEQFF; DNA: TGCGCCAGCAGCTTTGGGGTTAGGGACAATGAGCAGTTCTTC
D: .; length: 15; size: few; V: TRBV18; J: TRBJ1-5; CDR3: CASSLDRAGNQPQHF; DNA: TGTGCCAGCTCTCTCGACAGAGCGGGCAATCAGCCCCAGCATTTT